Shown below are 10 T cell receptor beta chains from a single sample sequenced in a study of lymphopenia after photon versus proton radiotherapy. Clones were read by immunoSEQ multiplex PCR, and TCRdb kept only the in-frame ones, dropping some. Of about 53,000 clones listed, 83% are singletons. The sequences come from peripheral blood, collected from a patient treated with photon-based radiotherapy. These receptors were collected from a man aged 45-65 years with gastric cancer.

This chain uses TRBV6-6 with TRBJ2-2; 7 positions match TRBD2. The CDR3 covers 16 residues. J was trimmed by 3 bases and V by 4 bases; bases with no gene match: 8. Germline V gene sequence: CDR1 MNHNY, CDR2 SVGAGI (reference sequence). The CDR3 DNA sequence: TGTGCCAGCAGTTTCGGTGGGGAGGGGCACACCGGGGAGCTGTTTTTT. Amino acid sequence: CASSFGGEGHTGELFF.

The rearrangement links TRBV11-3 to TRBJ2-2, with no clear D. This CDR3 spans 12 amino acids. The V end was cut by 1 base, the J end by 6 bases, with 3 bases between. Germline values: CDR1 SGHNT, CDR2 YENEEA. The CDR3 nucleotides read TGTGCCAGCAGCTTAGGGGCCGGGGAGCTGTTTTTT. Translating gives CASSLGAGELFF.

The J gene is TRBJ1-4, the V gene TRBV18; D may be TRBD1 (6 bases). V lost 2 bases and J lost 5, with 9 bases in between. The V gene's germline CDR1 is KGHSH and CDR2 LQKENI. The CDR3 length is 14 residues. The CDR3 coding sequence is TGTGCCAGCTCACCAACAGGGCCGAATGAAAAACTGTTTTTT. Translating gives CASSPTGPNEKLFF.

The chain has TRBV18 and TRBJ2-7, with TRBD1 matching 8 bases. With 2 bases clipped from V and 3 bases from J, the junction kept 0 bases outside the gene matches. From germline, CDR1 is KGHSH and CDR2 LQKENI. CDR3 length equals 13 residues. CDR3 loop: CASSPTGGYEQYF. The CDR3, as DNA: TGTGCCAGCTCACCAACAGGGGGCTACGAGCAGTACTTC. Complete variable domain (other parts from reference TRBV18 and TRBJ2-7): NAGVMQNPRHLVRRRGQEARLRCSPMKGHSHVYWYRQLPEEGLKFMVYLQKENIIDESGMPKERFSAEFPKEGPSILRIQQVVRGDSAAYFCASSPTGGYEQYFGPGTRLTVT.

The V gene is TRBV11-2, the J gene TRBJ2-2, with D unclear. The CDR3 covers 14 residues. CDR1 is SGHAT and CDR2 is FQNNGV in the germline V gene. With 0 bases removed from V and 7 bases from J, the gap between germline ends came to 9 bases. CDR3 residues: CASSLDLRSGELFF. CDR3 DNA: TGTGCCAGCAGCTTAGATCTAAGGAGCGGGGAGCTGTTTTTT. Filled out from reference TRBV11-2 and TRBJ2-2, the complete variable domain reads EAGVAQSPRYKIIEKRQSVAFWCNPISGHATLYWYQQILGQGPKLLIQFQNNGVVDDSQLPKDRFSAERLKGVDSTLKIQPAKLEDSAVYLCASSLDLRSGELFFGEGSRLTVL.

This clone was counted between two and nine times. J is TRBJ2-2 and V is TRBV10-1; a weak D match, TRBD1 (5 bases). The ends were cut back, 0 bases at V and 11 bases at J, with 13 bases in the middle. The CDR3 runs 14 residues. The germline V gene has CDR1 WNHNN and CDR2 SYGVQD (reference sequence). The CDR3 region is CASSESEGEVELFF. The DNA of the CDR3 is TGCGCCAGCAGTGAGTCTGAAGGGGAAGTCGAGCTGTTTTTT.

The chain links TRBV1 to TRBJ1-1. TRBV1 is a pseudogene. This CDR3 region has 12 residues. The CDR3 coding sequence is TGCACCAGCAGCCAAGAAGGGGGGGGGACTTTCTTT. As protein: CTSSQEGGGTFF.

This clone was detected only once. The rearrangement uses TRBV7-2 and TRBJ2-5, with 8 bases matching TRBD2. Per the germline V gene, CDR1 is SGHTA and CDR2 is FQGNSA. CDR3 length: 14 amino acids. After removal of 8 bases from V and 4 bases from J, the junction contained 9 bases not matched to a gene. The CDR3 nucleotides are TGTGCCAGCGCCTTATCGGGAGGGGGAGAGACCCAGTACTTC. The encoded protein is CASALSGGGETQYF.

The V call is TRBV2, the J call TRBJ2-1, with 7 bases matching TRBD2. CDR1 and CDR2 (germline): SNHLY, FYNNEI. The CDR3 covers 13 residues. J gave up 10 bases and V 6 bases, and 9 bases lay outside the gene matches. CDR3 nucleotides: TGTGCCAGCAGCACCACTAGCGTTGGCGAGCAGTTCTTC. Translation gives CASSTTSVGEQFF.

The CDR3, as DNA: TGTGCCAGCAGACCAACAGGGGAGACTGAAGCTTTCTTT. Protein sequence: CASRPTGETEAFF. The chain is built from TRBV27 and TRBJ1-1, with TRBD1 matching 7 bases. This CDR3 region has 13 residues. The V and J ends lost 6 bases and 5 bases, in that order; junction bases with no gene match: 6. CDR1 is MNHEY and CDR2 is SMNVEV in the germline V gene (reference sequence).